These 27 T cell receptor beta chains share one sample of origin, sequenced in a study of blood T cell repertoires in COVID-19. TCRdb keeps only in-frame clones here, not all; method: immunoSEQ multiplex PCR. This sample has over 65,000 clones, with roughly 80% found just once. Sample: peripheral blood. These receptors all stem from a man of 80 years or more with active COVID-19.

The chain employs TRBV3-1 (or the pseudogene TRBV3-2) and TRBJ2-3; D possibly corresponds to TRBD1 (5 bases). This CDR3 contains 15 residues. V was pared by 3 bases and J by 3 bases, with 13 bases between. CDR1 LGHDT and CDR2 YNNKEL come from the germline V gene (reference sequence). CDR3 loop: CASSHAGFGTDTQYF. The CDR3 bases are TGTGCCAGCAGCCACGCAGGGTTCGGAACAGATACGCAGTATTTT.

CDR3 DNA: TGTGCCAGCGGGCTAAATTACGAGCAGTACTTC. This encodes CASGLNYEQYF. This chain links TRBV6-6 with TRBJ2-7, with D unresolved. Deletions cut 8 bases from V and 4 bases from J, with 9 bases between. The CDR3 spans 11 residues. Looked up from germline, CDR1 is MNHNY and CDR2 is SVGAGI (reference sequence).

The V and J genes are TRBV24-1 and TRBJ2-1, with D possibly being TRBD2 (7 bases). This CDR3 spans 16 amino acids. Germline lookup yields CDR1 KGHDR and CDR2 SFDVKD. The ends were cut back, 2 bases at V and 5 bases at J, with 15 bases in the middle. DNA for the CDR3: TGTGCCACCAGTGATTGGCGGGGGCACCTAGACAATGAGCAGTTCTTC. Its translation is CATSDWRGHLDNEQFF.

This clone has a handful of counts. This chain uses TRBV5-6 with TRBJ2-7; weak D call: TRBD2 (6 bases). This CDR3 is built from 14 residues. V lost 0 bases to trimming and J lost 2 bases, with 9 bases between them. CDR1 is SGHDT, CDR2 YYEEEE, per germline. In nucleotides, the CDR3 is TGTGCCAGCAGCTTGGTGGGGGGAACCTACGAGCAGTACTTC. Protein sequence: CASSLVGGTYEQYF.

The chain recombines TRBV19 with TRBJ2-4; D might be TRBD1 (6 bases). Germline loops: CDR1 LNHDA, CDR2 SQIVND (reference sequence). The CDR3 has 17 residues. V shed 1 base and J shed 7 bases, with 20 bases lying between them. The CDR3 loop reads CASSIAVFAGAFNIQYF. CDR3 nucleotides: TGTGCCAGTAGTATAGCGGTCTTTGCAGGGGCTTTTAACATTCAGTACTTC.

The rearrangement uses TRBV5-6 and TRBJ1-2; D remains unclear. CDR3 size: 13 residues. V shed 0 bases and J shed 4 bases, with 7 bases lying between them. Germline V gene data show CDR1 as SGHDT and CDR2 as YYEEEE. The CDR3, as DNA: TGTGCCAGCAGCTTGGGAGGAAGCTATGGCTACACCTTC. It translates to CASSLGGSYGYTF. Drawing the rest from reference TRBV5-6 and TRBJ1-2, the complete variable domain is DAGVTQSPTHLIKTRGQQVTLRCSPKSGHDTVSWYQQALGQGPQFIFQYYEEEERQRGNFPDRFSGHQFPNYSSELNVNALLLGDSALYLCASSLGGSYGYTFGSGTRLTVV.

V usage is TRBV5-1 and J usage is TRBJ2-3; 7 bases map to TRBD2. The CDR3 consists of 17 residues. Looked up from germline, CDR1 is SGHRS and CDR2 is YFSETQ. V gave up 3 bases and J gave up 2 bases; unmatched junction bases: 12. In nucleotides, the CDR3 is TGCGCCAGCAGCTCAAAATCGGGACTAACGACCACAGATACGCAGTATTTT. Its protein is CASSSKSGLTTTDTQYF.

This clone was counted between two and nine times. The rearrangement uses TRBV15 and TRBJ2-7; D gene ambiguous. The CDR3 contains 14 residues. V dropped 1 base and J dropped 3 bases, with 10 bases sitting between them. Per the germline V gene, CDR1 is LNHNV and CDR2 is YYDKDF (reference sequence). The CDR3 spells CATSRGIQDYEQYF. Here the CDR3 DNA reads TGTGCCACCAGCAGAGGGATCCAGGACTACGAGCAGTACTTC.

The rearrangement uses TRBV19 and TRBJ1-5; 7 positions match TRBD1. The CDR3 is 15 amino acids. The V and J ends lost 3 bases and 9 bases, in that order; junction bases with no gene match: 11. Germline CDR1 LNHDA, CDR2 SQIVND (reference sequence). In DNA, the CDR3 is TGTGCCAGTAGTATCGGACAGGACCGACCGGGGCCCCAGCATTTT. Its protein product is CASSIGQDRPGPQHF.

This chain uses TRBV5-1 with TRBJ2-7; no definite D call. The V gene lost 7 bases and the J gene lost 2 bases, with 28 bases spanning the gap. Germline CDR1 and CDR2: SGHRS and YFSETQ. The CDR3 contains 18 residues. CDR3 protein: CASSFSGIKTGTPYEQYF. CDR3 sequence (DNA): TGCGCCAGCTCATTCTCAGGAATAAAAACTGGTACCCCCTACGAGCAGTACTTC. Complete variable domain (other parts from reference TRBV5-1 and TRBJ2-7): KAGVTQTPRYLIKTRGQQVTLSCSPISGHRSVSWYQQTPGQGLQFLFEYFSETQRNKGNFPGRFSGRQFSNSRSEMNVSTLELGDSALYLCASSFSGIKTGTPYEQYFGPGTRLTVT.

V and J are TRBV10-3 and TRBJ1-1; D uncertain. Germline V gene data show CDR1 as ENHRY and CDR2 as SYGVKD. The V end lost 0 bases, the J end lost 1 base, and 6 bases lay between the germline ends. The CDR3 spans 14 residues. As DNA, the CDR3 is TGTGCCATCAGTGAGTCTAGAGCGAACACTGAAGCTTTCTTT. Protein: CAISESRANTEAFF.

The chain couples TRBV6-4 to TRBJ1-2; 7 bases are a match to TRBD1. Looked up from germline, CDR1 is MRHNA and CDR2 is SNTAGT. The CDR3 consists of 15 residues. Losses at the gene ends were 2 bases for V and 8 bases for J; bases not matched to a gene: 11. CDR3 nucleotide sequence: TGTGCCAGCAGTGACAAGACAGGGAATTTGGGAGGCTACACCTTC. Amino acids: CASSDKTGNLGGYTF.

CDR3 nucleotides: TGTGCCAGTAGTATCCCAGCGGCGGGATACAATGAGCAGTTCTTC. This translates into CASSIPAAGYNEQFF. The genes are TRBV19 and TRBJ2-1; D may be TRBD2 (6 bases). The germline V gene has CDR1 LNHDA and CDR2 SQIVND (reference sequence). There are 15 residues in the CDR3. The V end was cut by 3 bases, the J end by 4 bases, with 13 bases between.

CDR3 loop: CASSAAGTANTGELFF. The CDR3 nucleotides read TGTGCCAGCAGCGCGGCCGGGACTGCAAACACCGGGGAGCTGTTTTTT. This chain joins TRBV5-4 and TRBJ2-2; the D gene is possibly TRBD2 (6 bases). Germline V lookup: CDR1 SGHNT, CDR2 YYREEE (reference sequence). This CDR3 spans 16 amino acids. Trimming shortened V by 4 bases and J by 2 bases, and 15 bases separated the two germline ends.

The chain couples TRBV18 to TRBJ2-7; D might be TRBD1 (6 bases). Trimming removed 3 bases at V and 2 bases at J, with 11 bases between. The CDR3 loop spans 14 amino acids. Germline CDR1 is KGHSH and CDR2 is LQKENI. The CDR3 here is CASSPEQGTYEQYF. The CDR3 DNA is TGTGCCAGCTCACCCGAACAGGGTACCTACGAGCAGTACTTC. The variable domain in full, with the rest retrieved from reference TRBV18 and TRBJ2-7, is NAGVMQNPRHLVRRRGQEARLRCSPMKGHSHVYWYRQLPEEGLKFMVYLQKENIIDESGMPKERFSAEFPKEGPSILRIQQVVRGDSAAYFCASSPEQGTYEQYFGPGTRLTVT.

This clone ranks as medium-sized. The genes are TRBV15 and TRBJ2-2, with TRBD2 matching 10 bases. CDR1 and CDR2 (germline): LNHNV, YYDKDF (reference sequence). This CDR3 has 15 amino acids. V lost 9 bases and J lost 0; bases outside the gene matches: 4. CDR3 region: CATEGLASNTGELFF. The CDR3 DNA sequence: TGTGCCACAGAGGGACTAGCGTCGAACACCGGGGAGCTGTTTTTT.

The chain uses TRBV4-3 and TRBJ2-5; possible D gene TRBD2, 6 bases. The CDR3 loop spans 14 amino acids. From germline, CDR1 is LGHNA and CDR2 YSLEER. V lost 1 base to trimming and J lost 5 bases, with 11 bases between them. CDR3 nucleotides: TGCGCCAGCAGCCAAGTCGGGAGCCCCGAGACCCAGTACTTC. Translation gives CASSQVGSPETQYF.

This clone was found once. This rearrangement joins TRBV6-5 to TRBJ2-3; 8 bases agree with TRBD1. The CDR3 has 15 residues. V lost 8 bases to trimming and J lost 4 bases; unmatched junction nucleotides: 11. Germline CDR1 is MNHEY and CDR2 is SVGAGI. CDR3: CASVSGTGGADTQYF. Here the CDR3 DNA reads TGTGCCAGCGTCTCCGGGACAGGAGGAGCAGATACGCAGTATTTT.

The gene calls are TRBV28 and TRBJ2-1; 9 bases fit TRBD2. V trimming: 3 bases; J trimming: 8 bases; junction bases outside the gene matches: 5. The CDR3 consists of 14 residues. Germline V gene data show CDR1 as MDHEN and CDR2 as SYDVKM. The CDR3 DNA follows: TGTGCCAGCAGTTTGGCGGGAGGGCCACATGAGCAGTTCTTC. Protein: CASSLAGGPHEQFF. Variable domain in full (rest from reference TRBV28 and TRBJ2-1): DVKVTQSSRYLVKRTGEKVFLECVQDMDHENMFWYRQDPGLGLRLIYFSYDVKMKEKGDIPEGYSVSREKKERFSLILESASTNQTSMYLCASSLAGGPHEQFFGPGTRLTVL.

The chain joins TRBV5-1 to TRBJ1-2; 7 bases match TRBD1. CDR1 is SGHRS, CDR2 YFSETQ, per germline. V shed 3 bases, J shed 3 bases, and the junction held 8 bases outside the gene matches. The CDR3 is 15 residues long. The CDR3 region has the DNA TGCGCCAGCAGCTCCGGCAGGGGGGCCGACTATGGCTACACCTTC. It translates to CASSSGRGADYGYTF. The full variable domain, its missing parts supplied by reference TRBV5-1 and TRBJ1-2, is KAGVTQTPRYLIKTRGQQVTLSCSPISGHRSVSWYQQTPGQGLQFLFEYFSETQRNKGNFPGRFSGRQFSNSRSEMNVSTLELGDSALYLCASSSGRGADYGYTFGSGTRLTVV.

V is TRBV10-3 and J is TRBJ2-7, with TRBD2 identical over 11 bases. V was clipped by 0 bases and J by 3 bases; unmatched bases: 7. This CDR3 spans 17 amino acids. Looked up from germline, CDR1 is ENHRY and CDR2 is SYGVKD. The CDR3 nucleotides are TGTGCCATCAGTGAGTCGAGCCTAGCGGGGGGAGGCTACGAGCAGTACTTC. This codes for CAISESSLAGGGYEQYF.

The CDR3 loop reads CATSGAGTSNQPQHF. The CDR3 nucleotides read TGTGCCACCAGTGGGGCAGGGACAAGCAATCAGCCCCAGCATTTT. This chain connects TRBV24-1 to TRBJ1-5; D is possibly TRBD1 (6 bases). Trimming took 5 bases from V and 1 from J, leaving 11 bases between them. Germline CDR1 is KGHDR and CDR2 is SFDVKD. The CDR3 contains 15 residues.

The chain is built from TRBV6-5 and TRBJ2-2; 7 positions match TRBD1. V shed 5 bases, J shed 5 bases, and the junction held 5 bases outside the gene matches. CDR3 length: 14 amino acids. CDR1 is MNHEY, CDR2 SVGAGI, per germline. The CDR3 region has the DNA TGTGCCAGCAGTCTTAGGGGGCATACCGGGGAGCTGTTTTTT. This encodes CASSLRGHTGELFF.

This clone is a singleton in its sample. The CDR3 region has the DNA TGCGCCAGCAGCTTCAGACAGGGGGGCAATTCACCCCTCCACTTT. Protein: CASSFRQGGNSPLHF. The rearrangement links TRBV5-1 to TRBJ1-6; 9 bases line up with TRBD1. The CDR3 is 15 amino acids. Germline values: CDR1 SGHRS, CDR2 YFSETQ. V shed 2 bases and J 7 bases; nucleotides not matched to a gene: 4.

V is TRBV19 and J is TRBJ1-1; the D gene is possibly TRBD1 (6 bases). The CDR3 sequence is 16 residues long. Germline CDR1 LNHDA, CDR2 SQIVND (reference sequence). V dropped 2 bases and J dropped 0 bases, with 13 bases sitting between them. Written as DNA, the CDR3 is TGTGCCAGTAGTATAAGACCAGGGGCAATGAACACTGAAGCTTTCTTT. Translating it yields CASSIRPGAMNTEAFF. Supplemented by reference TRBV19 and TRBJ1-1, the full variable domain reads DGGITQSPKYLFRKEGQNVTLSCEQNLNHDAMYWYRQDPGQGLRLIYYSQIVNDFQKGDIAEGYSVSREKKESFPLTVTSAQKNPTAFYLCASSIRPGAMNTEAFFGQGTRLTVV.

J is TRBJ2-7 and V is TRBV19; 7 nucleotides match TRBD1. The J segment lost 2 bases and the V segment lost 4 bases, leaving 11 bases of the junction unmatched. Looked up from germline, CDR1 is LNHDA and CDR2 is SQIVND (reference sequence). The CDR3 consists of 16 residues. The CDR3 spells CASSSKDRISPYEQYF. CDR3 in DNA: TGTGCCAGTAGTAGCAAGGACAGGATCAGCCCCTACGAGCAGTACTTC.

The V and J genes are TRBV9 and TRBJ1-2; D is unclear. Looked up from germline, CDR1 is SGDLS and CDR2 is YYNGEE. V was pared by 0 bases and J by 2 bases, with 23 bases between. The length of the CDR3 is 19 residues. The CDR3 loop is CASSVAYGRTDQINYGYTF. DNA for the CDR3: TGTGCCAGCAGCGTAGCTTACGGCAGGACTGATCAAATAAACTATGGCTACACCTTC. Supplemented by reference TRBV9 and TRBJ1-2, the full variable domain reads DSGVTQTPKHLITATGQRVTLRCSPRSGDLSVYWYQQSLDQGLQFLIQYYNGEERAKGNILERFSAQQFPDLHSELNLSSLELGDSALYFCASSVAYGRTDQINYGYTFGSGTRLTVV.